The sequence of this T cell receptor (beta chain) was determined in a study of blood T cell repertoires in COVID-19. On the study more broadly: T cells, B-cell-depleted T cells, or PBMCs provided the cDNA or gDNA that served as material.

V shed 5 bases and J 4 bases; nucleotides not matched to a gene: 12. The CDR3 extends over 16 amino acids. In germline, CDR1 is SGHAT, CDR2 FQNNGV. This clone was detected a few times. Per the original data handling: By means of reference gene primer amplification, nucleated cell counts were estimated. TCRdb keeps only in-frame clones here, not all; method: immunoSEQ multiplex PCR. V and J calls and clone size are given by that table; D and trimming were obtained from the DNA. The top ten clones hold less than 2% of a sample with more than 300,000 clones, 85% to 90% of them seen once. V gene TRBV11-2 combines with J gene TRBJ1-1; 8 nucleotides agree with TRBD1. The TCR originated in a woman aged 25 to 39 with COVID-19, enrolled during active disease. The sequenced material came from peripheral blood. This chain's CDR3 is CASSPNRGVSSTEAFF. The DNA for the CDR3 is TGTGCCAGCAGCCCAAACAGGGGGGTTAGTAGCACTGAAGCTTTCTTT.